This TCR beta chain emerged from a study of CD8 T cells in Susac syndrome. An input of roughly 0.45 to 1 ug of RNA was subjected to reverse transcription using random hexamers. Amplification of TCR beta CDR3 by immunoSEQ multiplex PCR spanned 54 Vbeta and 13 Jbeta. MiXCR, applied by TCRdb to the immunoSEQ multiplex PCR reads, yields one record per CDR3 protein. The sample lists 150,000 to 200,000 distinct CDR3 sequences, approximately 95% occurring once. TEMRA cells underwent FACS enrichment and CD8+ and CD4+ T cells underwent negative isolation. The V gene end was trimmed by 5 bases and the J gene end by 0 bases; junction bases not matched to a gene: 6. The CDR3 is made up of 16 amino acids. CDR1 SEHNR and CDR2 FQNEAQ come from the germline V gene (reference sequence).

This chain links TRBV7-9 with TRBJ2-7, with TRBD1 matching over 11 bases. Sample: CD8+ T cells from PBMCs. The sequence came from a human donor with multiple sclerosis. The CDR3 DNA reads as TGTGCCAGCAGCCAGTCCGGGACAGGGGGCTCCTACGAGCAGTACTTC. Protein sequence: CASSQSGTGGSYEQYF.